This TCR beta chain comes out of a study of T cells in Graves' hyperthyroidism and ophthalmopathy. As for the study in general: Once the initial diagnosis was made, peripheral blood was obtained before any treatment.

V was cut by 0 bases and J by 3 bases, with 12 bases left in between. This CDR3 comprises 15 residues. Germline V CDR1 and CDR2: LGHNA, YSLEER. PBMCs stemmed from less than 13 ml fresh peripheral blood. The investigators amplified TCR beta CDR3 regions from RNA transcripts. First-round RT-PCR of the TCR CDR3 relied on the HTBI primer set. TCRdb re-analysed the multiplex PCR reads in MiXCR, keeping a single row per CDR3 protein. The table has hundreds of thousands of distinct CDR3 sequences, 15% to 20% seen once; the top ten hold approximately 3.9%. Input material: blood. This sequence originates from a woman in her thirties with Graves' hyperthyroidism. The gene calls are TRBV4-3 and TRBJ2-7; D remains ambiguous. CDR3 loop: CASSQDLADLYEQYF. As DNA, the CDR3 is TGCGCCAGCAGCCAAGATTTAGCTGACCTCTACGAGCAGTACTTC.